This paragraph covers one T cell receptor beta chain sequence. Its matching antigen is unknown. Germline V lookup: CDR1 GTSNPN, CDR2 SVGIG (reference sequence). Trimming left V 3 bases short and J 0 bases short, with 11 bases between. This CDR3 contains 14 residues. The sample originates from a study of beta chain features in type 1 diabetes. Expressed TCRB transcripts were sequenced because the isolated RNA had all been reverse transcribed beforehand. Produced via immunoSEQ multiplex PCR; TCRdb's table is partial and in-frame only. The sample includes some 160,000 clones, approximately 9.9% of them seen just once. Study-wide results and caveats: The study found fewer insertions and more deletions at VDJ junctions in type 1 diabetes patients.

The source material was central memory CD4+ T cells from blood. The V gene is TRBV30, the J gene TRBJ1-1, with TRBD1 as a possible D gene (6 bases). The clonotype comes from a woman younger than 35 in good health. The CDR3 is CAWRVQGLNTEAFF. Here the CDR3 DNA reads TGTGCCTGGAGGGTACAGGGCTTGAACACTGAAGCTTTCTTT. The complete variable domain, with remaining parts taken from reference TRBV30 and TRBJ1-1, reads SQTIHQWPATLVQPVGSPLSLECTVEGTSNPNLYWYRQAAGRGLQLLFYSVGIGQISSEVPQNLSASRPQDRQFILSSKKLLLSDSGFYLCAWRVQGLNTEAFFGQGTRLTVV.